Below, 21 T cell receptor beta chains from the same sample are listed, as sequenced in a study of blood T cell repertoires in COVID-19. Sequencing used immunoSEQ multiplex PCR; TCRdb keeps in-frame clones, though not all of them. This table has 200,000 to 300,000 clones, 84% appearing once. Sequencing input: peripheral blood. Source of these receptors: a man aged 50 or older with acute or convalescent COVID-19.

The genes are TRBV5-4 and TRBJ1-6, with unresolved D. V was shortened by 4 bases and J by 7 bases, with 6 bases between the two germline ends. Germline V gene lookup returns CDR1 SGHNT and CDR2 YYREEE (reference sequence). This CDR3 spans 12 amino acids. Written as DNA, the CDR3 is TGTGCCAGCAGCCCCCCGAATTCACCCCTCCACTTT. Its translation: CASSPPNSPLHF.

The chain links TRBV6-5 to TRBJ2-7, with 12 bases identical to TRBD1. V dropped 8 bases and J dropped 4; count of bases not matched to a gene: 6. The CDR3 covers 14 residues. Germline CDR1 and CDR2: MNHEY and SVGAGI. CDR3: CASGAGQGAYEQYF. The CDR3 region has the DNA TGTGCCAGCGGCGCGGGACAGGGGGCTTACGAGCAGTACTTC.

V is TRBV24-1 and J is TRBJ1-2; D gene unclear. The CDR3 sequence is 14 residues long. Germline assignment: CDR1 KGHDR and CDR2 SFDVKD. V gave up 9 bases and J gave up 6 bases, with 19 bases separating them. The DNA of the CDR3 is TGTGCCACCTCTTCGGGCAGGAGGAACGATGGCTACACCTTC. Amino acid sequence: CATSSGRRNDGYTF.

The J gene is TRBJ2-7, the V gene TRBV5-6; perhaps TRBD2 as D (5 bases). The CDR3 is 14 amino acids. Trimming shortened V by 3 bases and J by 2 bases, and 12 bases separated the two germline ends. CDR1 and CDR2 from the germline V gene are SGHDT and YYEEEE. CDR3 protein: CASSWNGVAYEQYF. The CDR3 DNA is TGTGCCAGCAGCTGGAACGGGGTCGCCTACGAGCAGTACTTC.

The chain employs TRBV4-1 and TRBJ2-5, with D possibly TRBD2 on 6 matching bases. The CDR3 has 15 residues. Germline lookup yields CDR1 MGHRA and CDR2 YSYEKL. Deletions cut 1 base from V and 2 bases from J, with 11 bases between. CDR3 DNA sequence: TGCGCCAGCAGCCAAGGAGGACTACTTCAAGAGACCCAGTACTTC. It specifies CASSQGGLLQETQYF.

This clone has more than one count but fewer than ten. V usage is TRBV18 and J usage is TRBJ2-7, with 12 bases identical to TRBD2. CDR3 size: 16 residues. With 1 base clipped from V and 4 bases from J, the junction kept 5 bases outside the gene matches. CDR1 and CDR2 (germline): KGHSH, LQKENI. CDR3 nucleotides: TGTGCCAGCTCACCACAGGGACTAGCGGGCGGGTACGAGCAGTACTTC. Protein sequence: CASSPQGLAGGYEQYF.

The rearrangement joins TRBV9 to TRBJ2-7, with a tentative D call TRBD1 (5 bases). Germline CDR1 is SGDLS and CDR2 is YYNGEE. CDR3 size: 14 residues. V lost 0 bases and J 6 bases, leaving 13 bases between the germline ends. The DNA for the CDR3 is TGTGCCAGCAGCGTAGAAATAGGGGCCGCCGAGCAGTACTTC. It translates to CASSVEIGAAEQYF.

The chain recombines TRBV6-6 with TRBJ2-7, with D hard to call. Trimming stripped 7 bases from V and 0 bases from J, with 13 bases between. The germline gives CDR1 MNHNY, CDR2 SVGAGI (reference sequence). The CDR3 spans 14 residues. CDR3 residues: CASTSLPVSYEQYF. CDR3 nucleotide sequence: TGTGCCAGCACAAGTTTGCCGGTCTCCTACGAGCAGTACTTC.

The J gene is TRBJ2-3, the V gene TRBV20-1, with 12 bases identical to TRBD2. The germline gives CDR1 DFQATT, CDR2 SNEGSKA (reference sequence). This CDR3 is built from 16 residues. After removal of 3 bases from V and 5 bases from J, the junction contained 9 bases not matched to a gene. CDR3 nucleotides: TGCAGTGCTAGTCATACTAGCGGGGGGCCGGGAGATACGCAGTATTTT. Protein product: CSASHTSGGPGDTQYF.

The chain combines TRBV3-1 (or the pseudogene TRBV3-2) with TRBJ1-4; 9 positions match TRBD1. Trimming at V came to 1 base and at J to 8 bases, leaving 5 bases not matched to a gene. Per the germline V gene, CDR1 is LGHDT and CDR2 is YNNKEL (reference sequence). The CDR3 totals 15 residues. CDR3 protein: CASSQGQGVGEKLFF. CDR3 in DNA: TGTGCCAGCAGCCAAGGACAGGGGGTCGGGGAAAAACTGTTTTTT.

The rearrangement uses TRBV4-1 and TRBJ2-7, with 8 bases aligning to TRBD2. J lost 0 bases, V lost 1 base, and 5 bases had no gene match. This CDR3 has 16 residues. CDR1 is MGHRA, CDR2 YSYEKL, per germline. CDR3: CASSQVTSASSYEQYF. CDR3 nucleotides: TGCGCCAGCAGCCAAGTGACTAGCGCGAGCTCCTACGAGCAGTACTTC.

The chain is built from TRBV28 and TRBJ2-1; 13 nucleotides agree with TRBD2. This CDR3 has 17 residues. Germline V lookup: CDR1 MDHEN, CDR2 SYDVKM. Trimming removed 6 bases from V and 6 bases from J; junction bases left unmatched: 11. CDR3 residues: CASSPGLAGELGNEQFF. DNA for the CDR3: TGTGCCAGCAGCCCAGGACTAGCGGGAGAGCTGGGCAATGAGCAGTTCTTC.

The V call is TRBV24-1, the J call TRBJ2-6; 7 nucleotides agree with TRBD2. CDR1 is KGHDR, CDR2 SFDVKD, per germline. This CDR3 is 14 amino acids long. Trimming removed 9 bases from V and 3 bases from J; junction bases left unmatched: 4. The DNA of the CDR3 is TGTGCCACCCGGGCTAGCGGTGGGGCCAACGTCCTGACTTTC. Protein sequence: CATRASGGANVLTF.

The gene calls are TRBV7-2 and TRBJ1-3; TRBD1 matches 7 bases. This CDR3 comprises 17 residues. Germline CDR1 SGHTA, CDR2 FQGNSA. V lost 6 bases to trimming and J lost 0 bases; unmatched junction nucleotides: 11. CDR3 sequence (DNA): TGTGCCAGCAGTTACCCCAGACAGGGTAGCTCTGGAAACACCATATATTTT. Translating it yields CASSYPRQGSSGNTIYF.

The count of this clone is one. This sequence joins TRBV9 and TRBJ2-7, with 7 bases matching TRBD2. Germline values: CDR1 SGDLS, CDR2 YYNGEE. The CDR3 has 15 amino acids. Unmatched junction bases numbered 4, after V lost 0 bases and J lost 1 base. The CDR3 region is CASSVGLAESYEQYF. CDR3 coding DNA: TGTGCCAGCAGCGTAGGTCTAGCGGAGTCCTACGAGCAGTACTTC.

The rearrangement links TRBV5-1 to TRBJ2-7; possible D gene TRBD2, 5 bases. Looked up from germline, CDR1 is SGHRS and CDR2 is YFSETQ. V was shortened by 0 bases and J by 0 bases, with 10 bases between the two germline ends. CDR3 length: 15 amino acids. DNA of the CDR3: TGCGCCAGCAGCTTGGCCATGGGAGTCTCCTACGAGCAGTACTTC. Its translation: CASSLAMGVSYEQYF. The whole variable domain, filled in from reference TRBV5-1 and TRBJ2-7, reads KAGVTQTPRYLIKTRGQQVTLSCSPISGHRSVSWYQQTPGQGLQFLFEYFSETQRNKGNFPGRFSGRQFSNSRSEMNVSTLELGDSALYLCASSLAMGVSYEQYFGPGTRLTVT.

This chain links TRBV15 with TRBJ1-4, with D unresolved. The germline V gene has CDR1 LNHNV and CDR2 YYDKDF (reference sequence). The CDR3 runs to 15 residues. V lost 0 bases and J 7 bases, leaving 12 bases between the germline ends. The CDR3 DNA reads as TGTGCCACCAGCAGAGATGGCAGGTTCGGTGAAAAACTGTTTTTT. It codes for CATSRDGRFGEKLFF.

The CDR3 nucleotides are TGTGCCAAAGGGACAGGGGACGGCTACACCTTC. Translating it yields CAKGTGDGYTF. This chain uses TRBV2 with TRBJ1-2, with 10 bases aligning to TRBD1. This CDR3 is built from 11 residues. V gave up 10 bases and J gave up 8 bases; unmatched junction bases: 4. Per the germline V gene, CDR1 is SNHLY and CDR2 is FYNNEI.

The chain carries TRBV7-3 and TRBJ2-3; unclear D gene. The V gene lost 0 bases and the J gene lost 0 bases, with 7 bases spanning the gap. From germline, CDR1 is SGHTA and CDR2 FQGTGA. CDR3 size: 15 residues. Here the CDR3 reads CASSLTQASTDTQYF. Written as DNA, the CDR3 is TGTGCCAGCAGCTTAACGCAGGCCAGCACAGATACGCAGTATTTT. Complete variable domain (other parts from reference TRBV7-3 and TRBJ2-3): GAGVSQTPSNKVTEKGKYVELRCDPISGHTALYWYRQSLGQGPEFLIYFQGTGAADDSGLPNDRFFAVRPEGSVSTLKIQRTERGDSAVYLCASSLTQASTDTQYFGPGTRLTVL.

The V and J genes are TRBV12-3 or TRBV12-4 and TRBJ2-1; 7 bases are shared with TRBD1. The CDR3 has 13 amino acids. Trimming took 5 bases from V and 6 from J; bases not matched to a gene: 4. As DNA, the CDR3 is TGTGCCAGCAGTCCCGACAGGGCCAATGAGCAGTTCTTC. Translation: CASSPDRANEQFF.

V is TRBV15 and J is TRBJ2-7, with 10 bases aligning to TRBD2. Trimming took 1 base from V and 4 from J; bases not matched to a gene: 4. This CDR3 has 15 amino acids. Germline loops: CDR1 LNHNV, CDR2 YYDKDF (reference sequence). The CDR3 DNA reads TGTGCCACCAGCAGAGGGGCTAGCGGGAGTTACGAGCAGTACTTC. Translating gives CATSRGASGSYEQYF.